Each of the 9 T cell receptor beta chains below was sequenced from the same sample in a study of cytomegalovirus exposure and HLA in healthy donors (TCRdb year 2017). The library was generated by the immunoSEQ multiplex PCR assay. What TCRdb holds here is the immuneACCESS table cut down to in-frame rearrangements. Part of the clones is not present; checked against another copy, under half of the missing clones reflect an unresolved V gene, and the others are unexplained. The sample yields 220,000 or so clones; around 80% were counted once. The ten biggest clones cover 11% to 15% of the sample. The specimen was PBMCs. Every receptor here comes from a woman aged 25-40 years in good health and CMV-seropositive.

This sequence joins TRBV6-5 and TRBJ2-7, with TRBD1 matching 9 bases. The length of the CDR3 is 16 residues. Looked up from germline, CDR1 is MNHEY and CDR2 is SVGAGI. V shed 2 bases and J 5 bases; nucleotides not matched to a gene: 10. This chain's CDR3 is CASSYAFGTGTHEQYF. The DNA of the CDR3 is TGTGCCAGCAGTTACGCGTTCGGGACAGGGACCCACGAGCAGTACTTC.

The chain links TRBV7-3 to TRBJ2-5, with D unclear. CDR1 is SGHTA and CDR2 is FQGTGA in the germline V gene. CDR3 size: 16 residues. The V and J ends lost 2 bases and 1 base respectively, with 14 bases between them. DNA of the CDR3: TGTGCCAGCAGCTTACAGGCTCGAAGGTTCCAAGAGACCCAGTACTTC. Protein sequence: CASSLQARRFQETQYF.

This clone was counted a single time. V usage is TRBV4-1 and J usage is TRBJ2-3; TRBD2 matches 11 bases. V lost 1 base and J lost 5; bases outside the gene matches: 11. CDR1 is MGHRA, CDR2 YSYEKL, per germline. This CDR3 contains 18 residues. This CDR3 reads CASSQGGLAGPVGDTQYF. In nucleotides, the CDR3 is TGCGCCAGCAGCCAAGGCGGACTAGCGGGCCCTGTGGGAGATACGCAGTATTTT.

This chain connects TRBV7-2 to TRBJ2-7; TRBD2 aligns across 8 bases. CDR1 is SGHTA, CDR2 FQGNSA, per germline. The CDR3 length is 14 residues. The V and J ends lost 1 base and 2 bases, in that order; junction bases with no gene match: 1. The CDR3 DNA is TGTGCCAGCAGCTTAGTACTAGCGGCCTACGAGCAGTACTTC. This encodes CASSLVLAAYEQYF. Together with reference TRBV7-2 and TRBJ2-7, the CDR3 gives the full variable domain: GAGVSQSPSNKVTEKGKDVELRCDPISGHTALYWYRQSLGQGLEFLIYFQGNSAPDKSGLPSDRFSAERTGGSVSTLTIQRTQQEDSAVYLCASSLVLAAYEQYFGPGTRLTVT.

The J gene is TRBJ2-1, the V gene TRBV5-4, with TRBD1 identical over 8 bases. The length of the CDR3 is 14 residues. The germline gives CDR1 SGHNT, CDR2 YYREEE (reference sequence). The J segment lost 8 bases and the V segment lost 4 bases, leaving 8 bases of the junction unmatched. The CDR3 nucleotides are TGTGCCAGCAGCGCCCTAGGGACAGGAGATGAGCAGTTCTTC. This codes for CASSALGTGDEQFF.

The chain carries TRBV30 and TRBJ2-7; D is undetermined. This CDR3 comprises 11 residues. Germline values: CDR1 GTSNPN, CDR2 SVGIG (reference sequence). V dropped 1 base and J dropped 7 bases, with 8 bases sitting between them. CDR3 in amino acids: CAWSDFGEQYF. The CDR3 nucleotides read TGTGCCTGGAGTGATTTCGGGGAGCAGTACTTC.

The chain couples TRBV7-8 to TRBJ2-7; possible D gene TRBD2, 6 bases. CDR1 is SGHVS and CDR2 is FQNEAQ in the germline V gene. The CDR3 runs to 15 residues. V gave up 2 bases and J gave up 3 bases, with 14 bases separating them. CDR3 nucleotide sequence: TGTGCCAGCAGCTTATTTGGACCGGGAGTCTACGAGCAGTACTTC. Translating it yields CASSLFGPGVYEQYF.

The CDR3 DNA reads TGTGCCAGCAGAAGGGGGCCCTCTGAAGCTTTCTTT. As protein: CASRRGPSEAFF. This chain links TRBV6-5 with TRBJ1-1; 7 nucleotides align to TRBD1. The trim removed 6 bases at V and 6 bases at J, leaving 4 bases unmatched. The CDR3 loop spans 12 amino acids. Germline V lookup: CDR1 MNHEY, CDR2 SVGAGI.

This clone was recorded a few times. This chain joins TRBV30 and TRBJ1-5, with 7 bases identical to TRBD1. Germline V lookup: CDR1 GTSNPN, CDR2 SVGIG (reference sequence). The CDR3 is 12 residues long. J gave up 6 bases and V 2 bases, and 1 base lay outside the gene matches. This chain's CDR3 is CAWSSGGQPQHF. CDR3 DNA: TGTGCCTGGAGTTCAGGGGGTCAGCCCCAGCATTTT.